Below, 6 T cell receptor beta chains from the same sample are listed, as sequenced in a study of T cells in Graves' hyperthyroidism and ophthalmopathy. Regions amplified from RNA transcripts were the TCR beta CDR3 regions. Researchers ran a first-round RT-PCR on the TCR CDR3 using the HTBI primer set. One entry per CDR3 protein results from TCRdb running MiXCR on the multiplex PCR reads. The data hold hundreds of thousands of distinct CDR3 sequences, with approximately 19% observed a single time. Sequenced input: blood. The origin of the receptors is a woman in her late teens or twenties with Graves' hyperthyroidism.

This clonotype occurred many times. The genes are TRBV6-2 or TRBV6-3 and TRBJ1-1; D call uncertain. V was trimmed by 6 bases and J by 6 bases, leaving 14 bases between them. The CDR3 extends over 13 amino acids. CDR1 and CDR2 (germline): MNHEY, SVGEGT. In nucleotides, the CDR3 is TGTGCCAGCAGCCTCTCCTGGTTTGCTGAAGCTTTCTTT. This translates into CASSLSWFAEAFF.

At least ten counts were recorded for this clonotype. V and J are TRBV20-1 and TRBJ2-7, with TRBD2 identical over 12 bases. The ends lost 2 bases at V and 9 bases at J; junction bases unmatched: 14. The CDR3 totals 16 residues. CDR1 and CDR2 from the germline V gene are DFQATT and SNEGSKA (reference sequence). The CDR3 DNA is TGCAGTGCTAGAAGCCCGACCCTAGCGGGGGGGCACGGGCAGTACTTC. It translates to CSARSPTLAGGHGQYF.

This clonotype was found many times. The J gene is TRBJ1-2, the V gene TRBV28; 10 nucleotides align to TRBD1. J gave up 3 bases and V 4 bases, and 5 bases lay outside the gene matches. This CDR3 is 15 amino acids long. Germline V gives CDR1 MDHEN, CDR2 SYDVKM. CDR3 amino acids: CASSWGQGSDYGYTF. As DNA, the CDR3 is TGTGCCAGCAGTTGGGGACAGGGGTCAGACTATGGCTACACCTTC.

The chain's CDR3 is CASSLGQYSGNTIYF. The CDR3 coding sequence is TGTGCCAGCAGTTTGGGACAGTACTCTGGAAACACCATATATTTT. The rearrangement uses TRBV12-3 or TRBV12-4 and TRBJ1-3, with TRBD1 matching over 7 bases. Unmatched junction bases numbered 2, after V lost 3 bases and J lost 0 bases. This CDR3 region has 15 residues.

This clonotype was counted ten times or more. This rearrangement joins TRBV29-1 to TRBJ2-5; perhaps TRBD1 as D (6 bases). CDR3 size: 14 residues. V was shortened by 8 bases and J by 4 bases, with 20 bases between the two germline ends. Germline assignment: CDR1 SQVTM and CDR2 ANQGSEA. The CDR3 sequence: CSLTRGTRGETQYF. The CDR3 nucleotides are TGCAGCTTAACGAGGGGGACAAGAGGAGAGACCCAGTACTTC.

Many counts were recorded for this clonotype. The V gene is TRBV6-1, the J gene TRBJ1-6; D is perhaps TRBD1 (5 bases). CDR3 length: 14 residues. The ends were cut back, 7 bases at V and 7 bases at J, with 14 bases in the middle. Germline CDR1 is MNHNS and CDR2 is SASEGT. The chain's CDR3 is CASTRVGGNSPLHF. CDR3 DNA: TGTGCCAGCACTCGAGTGGGGGGGAATTCACCCCTCCACTTT.